A single sample gave rise to the 10 T cell receptor beta chains below, sequenced in a study of ipilimumab plus nivolumab after autologous stem cell transplantation. The table came from immunoSEQ multiplex PCR; TCRdb's copy has only in-frame clones and leaves some out. This sample has 17,000 or so clones, with just under 80% found just once. The specimen comprised PBMCs, sampled in a trial of ipilimumab plus nivolumab as post-transplant consolidation. The receptors derive from a male donor with diffuse large B-cell lymphoma.

Regarding this clone: Distinct nucleotide sequences in the sample also encode this CDR3. The chain combines TRBV27 with TRBJ2-1; no clear D gene. The CDR3 covers 10 residues. Germline CDR1 reads MNHEY; CDR2 reads SMNVEV (reference sequence). V lost 8 bases and J lost 3, with 2 bases in between. CDR3 nucleotide sequence: TGTGCCAGCGGCTACAATGAGCAGTTCTTC. It codes for CASGYNEQFF.

The chain carries TRBV9 and TRBJ2-1, with D hard to call. CDR1 SGDLS and CDR2 YYNGEE come from the germline V gene. The CDR3 runs to 15 residues. The V gene lost 0 bases and the J gene lost 2 bases, with 9 bases spanning the gap. The CDR3 region is CASSVGVRTYNEQFF. Here the CDR3 DNA reads TGTGCCAGCAGCGTAGGTGTCCGAACCTACAATGAGCAGTTCTTC.

The V and J genes are TRBV30 and TRBJ2-7; maybe TRBD1 (6 bases). Trimming left V 2 bases short and J 3 bases short, with 11 bases between. The CDR3 contains 13 residues. From germline, CDR1 is GTSNPN and CDR2 SVGIG (reference sequence). In DNA, the CDR3 is TGTGCCTGGAGTCCGGGGACAAGCTACGAGCAGTACTTC. It yields the protein CAWSPGTSYEQYF.

This sequence joins TRBV4-1 and TRBJ1-2; 9 bases fit TRBD1. The CDR3 runs 16 residues. V gave up 1 base and J gave up 8 bases; unmatched junction bases: 11. In germline, CDR1 is MGHRA, CDR2 YSYEKL. This chain's CDR3 is CASSQGLTGGARGYTF. The CDR3 nucleotides read TGCGCCAGCAGCCAAGGGTTAACAGGGGGCGCGAGAGGCTACACCTTC.

The chain is built from TRBV5-4 and TRBJ2-5, with D possibly TRBD2 on 5 matching bases. The CDR3 length is 15 residues. Per germline, CDR1 SGHNT and CDR2 YYREEE (reference sequence). V lost 2 bases to trimming and J lost 5 bases, with 16 bases between them. The CDR3 region is CASSLGHGGEETQYF. The CDR3 DNA sequence: TGTGCCAGCAGCTTAGGTCACGGTGGGGAGGAGACCCAGTACTTC.

The rearrangement joins TRBV27 to TRBJ2-1; D not certain. V was pared by 5 bases and J by 4 bases, with 12 bases between. CDR1 is MNHEY, CDR2 SMNVEV, per germline (reference sequence). The CDR3 is 14 residues long. The CDR3 nucleotides are TGTGCCAGCAGTACCCTTGCACAATACAATGAGCAGTTCTTC. Its protein is CASSTLAQYNEQFF.

This chain joins TRBV5-2 and TRBJ2-2; TRBD1, the table's D call, was not compared with the DNA. TRBV5-2 is deemed a pseudogene. The CDR3 is made up of 15 amino acids. CDR3 coding DNA: TGTGCCAGCAGATCGACAGGAGGGAACACCGGGGAGCTGTTTTTT. Translating gives CASRSTGGNTGELFF.

Remarks on this clone: Relative to the germline gene, one junction end is altered; a read error may explain this. The rearrangement uses TRBV7-7 and TRBJ2-2; 7 bases are a match to TRBD1. In germline, CDR1 is SSHAT, CDR2 FNYEAQ (reference sequence). CDR3 length: 14 amino acids. The CDR3 DNA reads TGTGCTAGCAGCTTGACAGGGAGTACCGGGGAGCTGTTTTTT. Translated: CASSLTGSTGELFF. The whole variable domain, filled in from reference TRBV7-7 and TRBJ2-2, reads GAGVSQSPRYKVTKRGQDVTLRCDPISSHATLYWYQQALGQGPEFLTYFNYEAQPDKSGLPSDRFSAERPEGSISTLTIQRTEQRDSAMYRCASSLTGSTGELFFGEGSRLTVL.

The rearrangement links TRBV2 to TRBJ2-7; D possibly corresponds to TRBD2 (6 bases). V was cut by 5 bases and J by 3 bases, with 11 bases left in between. CDR1 is SNHLY, CDR2 FYNNEI, per germline. The CDR3 has 13 amino acids. Here the CDR3 DNA reads TGTGCCAGCAGTCGAAGGGGACTCTACGAGCAGTACTTC. Protein sequence: CASSRRGLYEQYF.

The rearrangement uses TRBV5-1 and TRBJ1-4, with a weak D call TRBD1 (6 bases). This CDR3 region has 14 residues. Trimming removed 4 bases from V and 7 bases from J, with 14 bases in between. The germline CDR1 and CDR2 sequences are SGHRS and YFSETQ. The CDR3 sequence is CASSQQGRAEKLFF. The CDR3 DNA reads TGCGCCAGCAGCCAACAGGGAAGGGCTGAAAAACTGTTTTTT.